The T cell receptor beta chain described here comes from a study of patients and donors after allogeneic stem cell transplantation. TCRdb reanalysed the RT-PCR reads using MiXCR and keeps one entry per CDR3 protein. Of about 960,000 distinct CDR3 sequences listed, approximately 18% are singletons. CDR3 length equals 16 residues. The germline CDR1 and CDR2 sequences are SGHTA and FQGNSA. V lost 1 base, J lost 13 bases, and 9 bases stayed unmatched. Sequencing input: blood, either unsorted or a sorted T cell fraction (not recorded which). The V call is TRBV7-2, the J call TRBJ1-6; the match to TRBD1 covers 11 bases. This clonotype was obtained from a human donor who was either an allogeneic HSCT recipient or a stem cell or donor lymphocyte infusion donor (not recorded which). It is not recorded whose cells these are; they may come from a transplant donor. The CDR3 nucleotides are TGTGCCAGCAGCTTAGTCTCCGGGACAGGGGGGTTCCCCCTCCACTTT. Its translation is CASSLVSGTGGFPLHF.